The clone carrying this TCR beta chain was recorded a few times. Its target is unknown. This specimen comes from a study of cytomegalovirus exposure and HLA in healthy donors. Study-wide findings and caveats: Among the sequence variants, a highly shared cluster was likely an artifact of sequencing.

It was with 60 Vbeta and 13 Jbeta primers that the PCR ran. Method: immunoSEQ multiplex PCR; TCRdb's copy keeps in-frame clones and lacks some. This table holds more than 85,000 clones, more than 60% found once. The receptor's source is a woman between 18 and 30 years old in good health and CMV-seropositive. Sequences were obtained from PBMCs.

CDR3 DNA: TGTGCCAGCAGTGTTTCTGGACAGGGGCTGTGGGGCTACACCTTC. Translation: CASSVSGQGLWGYTF. The chain has TRBV2 and TRBJ1-2; 9 nucleotides match TRBD1. Per the germline V gene, CDR1 is SNHLY and CDR2 is FYNNEI. This CDR3 has 15 residues. Germline trimming cut 4 bases from V and 8 bases from J; bases unmatched to any gene: 11.